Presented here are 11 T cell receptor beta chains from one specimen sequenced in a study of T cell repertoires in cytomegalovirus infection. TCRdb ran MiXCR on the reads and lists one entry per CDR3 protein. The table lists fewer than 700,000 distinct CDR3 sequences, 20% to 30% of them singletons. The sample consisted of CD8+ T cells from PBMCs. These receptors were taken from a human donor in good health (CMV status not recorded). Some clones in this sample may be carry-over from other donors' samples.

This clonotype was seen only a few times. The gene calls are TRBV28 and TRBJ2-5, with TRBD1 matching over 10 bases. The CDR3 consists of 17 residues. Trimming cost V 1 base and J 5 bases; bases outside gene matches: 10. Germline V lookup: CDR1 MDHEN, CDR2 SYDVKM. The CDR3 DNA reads TGTGCCAGCAGTTTATATCGGAGGGACAGGGGCGGGGAGACCCAGTACTTC. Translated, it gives CASSLYRRDRGGETQYF.

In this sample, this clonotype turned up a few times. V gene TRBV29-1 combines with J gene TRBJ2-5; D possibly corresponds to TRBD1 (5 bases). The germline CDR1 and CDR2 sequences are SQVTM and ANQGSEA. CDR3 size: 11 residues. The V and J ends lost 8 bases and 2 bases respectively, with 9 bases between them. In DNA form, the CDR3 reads TGCAGCACAGGAAAACAAGAGACCCAGTACTTC. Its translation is CSTGKQETQYF.

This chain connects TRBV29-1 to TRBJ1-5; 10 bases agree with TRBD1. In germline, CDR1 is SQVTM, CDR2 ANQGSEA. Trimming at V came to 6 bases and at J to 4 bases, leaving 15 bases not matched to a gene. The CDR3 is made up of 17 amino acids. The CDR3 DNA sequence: TGCAGCGTAGATATAATGGAGGGACAGGGGCGTAATCAGCCCCAGCATTTT. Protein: CSVDIMEGQGRNQPQHF.

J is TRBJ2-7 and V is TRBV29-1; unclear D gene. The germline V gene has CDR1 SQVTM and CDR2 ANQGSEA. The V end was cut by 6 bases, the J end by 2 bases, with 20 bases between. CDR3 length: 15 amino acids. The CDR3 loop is CSVAGDFTGTYEQYV. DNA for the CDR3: TGCAGCGTAGCCGGTGACTTCACTGGGACCTACGAGCAGTACGTC.

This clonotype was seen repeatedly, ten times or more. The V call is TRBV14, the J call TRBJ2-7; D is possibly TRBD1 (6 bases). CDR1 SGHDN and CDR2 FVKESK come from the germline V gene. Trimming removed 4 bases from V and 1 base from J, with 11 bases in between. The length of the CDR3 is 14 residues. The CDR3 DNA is TGTGCCAGCAGCCCGGCCGGGACATCCTACGAGCAGTACGTC. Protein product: CASSPAGTSYEQYV.

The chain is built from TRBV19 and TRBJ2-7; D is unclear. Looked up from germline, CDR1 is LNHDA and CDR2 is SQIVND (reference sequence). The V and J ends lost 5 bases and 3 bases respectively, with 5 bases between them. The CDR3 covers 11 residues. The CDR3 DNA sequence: TGTGCCAGTAGTGTTGACTACGAGCAGTACTTC. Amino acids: CASSVDYEQYF.

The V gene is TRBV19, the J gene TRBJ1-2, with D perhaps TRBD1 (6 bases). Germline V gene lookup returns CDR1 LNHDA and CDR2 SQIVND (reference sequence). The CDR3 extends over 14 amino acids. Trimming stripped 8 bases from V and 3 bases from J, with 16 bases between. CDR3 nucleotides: TGTGCCAGTGGGGAACAGGGAATGGACTATGGCTACACCTTC. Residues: CASGEQGMDYGYTF.

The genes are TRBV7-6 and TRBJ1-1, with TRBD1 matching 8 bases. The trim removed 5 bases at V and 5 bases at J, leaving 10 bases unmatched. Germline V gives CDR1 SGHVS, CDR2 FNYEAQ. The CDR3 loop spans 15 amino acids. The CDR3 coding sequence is TGTGCCAGCAGCCCAAGGACAGGGCAGGAGACTGAAGCTTTCTTT. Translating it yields CASSPRTGQETEAFF.

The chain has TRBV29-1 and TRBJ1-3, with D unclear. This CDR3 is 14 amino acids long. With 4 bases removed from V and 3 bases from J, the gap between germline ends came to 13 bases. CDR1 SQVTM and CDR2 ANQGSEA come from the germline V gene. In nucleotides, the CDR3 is TGCAGCGTTGTGTGGCCCCTAGGTGGAAACACCATATATTTT. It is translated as CSVVWPLGGNTIYF.

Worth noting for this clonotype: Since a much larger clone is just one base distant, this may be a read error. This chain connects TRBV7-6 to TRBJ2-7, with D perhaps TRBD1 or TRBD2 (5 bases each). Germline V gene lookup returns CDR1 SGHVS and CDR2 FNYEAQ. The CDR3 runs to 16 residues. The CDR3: CANSLALQATAYEQYF. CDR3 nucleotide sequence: TGTGCCAACAGCTTAGCGCTACAGGCTACAGCCTACGAGCAGTACTTC.

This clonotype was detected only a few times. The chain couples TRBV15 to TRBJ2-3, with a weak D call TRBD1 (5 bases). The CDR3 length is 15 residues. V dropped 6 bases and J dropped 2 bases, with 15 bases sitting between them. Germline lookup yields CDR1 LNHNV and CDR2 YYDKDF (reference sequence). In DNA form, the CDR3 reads TGTGCCACCAGTAGGTATGTGGACAACACAGATACGCAGTATTTT. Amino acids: CATSRYVDNTDTQYF.